This T cell receptor beta chain was profiled in a study of T-cell reconstitution after alpha-beta-depleted transplantation in children. This sample's TCRbeta library carried unique molecular identifier barcodes. TCRdb called the PCR reads again in MiXCR, with one record for every CDR3 protein. The table records over 400,000 distinct CDR3 sequences, approximately 13% of them present only once. V gave up 6 bases and J gave up 7 bases; unmatched junction bases: 20. The CDR3 length is 17 residues. Germline V CDR1 and CDR2: SNHLY, FYNNEI. The V and J genes are TRBV2 and TRBJ2-7, with TRBD2 identical over 8 bases. Sequences were derived from PBMCs from the stem cell graft donor, sampled from the stem cell graft. The TCR comes from a human donor who donated a stem cell graft to a child with combined immunodeficiency. The CDR3 nucleotides read TGTGCCAGCAGCGAGGGGGGAGTAGCGGGGTCGAAGGGGGAGCAGTACTTC. Its translation is CASSEGGVAGSKGEQYF.